This T cell receptor (beta chain) is from a study of early T cells in non-severe SARS-CoV-2 infection (dated by TCRdb to about 2021). Turning to the overall study: Because TCR sequencing was done on bulk RNA from unsorted whole blood, the alpha and beta chains could not be paired.

Library method: 5' RACE. The sequencing machine was a NextSeq 500. Unique molecular identifiers were attached to individual cDNA molecules in the TCR library protocol so that sequencing error and PCR bias could be corrected. Sequencing covered both TCR alpha and beta chains, and within each sample the abundances of alpha and beta sequences were tightly co-correlated. In the paper's pipeline: Decombinator V4 was used to annotate the V gene, J gene and CDR3 of the TCR sequences. TCRs were defined as expanded if a significant change between any two time points was detected under a Poisson model with p below 0.0001. TCR abundances were normalised to the total number of TCRs sequenced per sample and were expressed as counts per million. TRAV1-2 paired with TRAJ12, TRAJ20 or TRAJ33 defined MAIT TCRs, while TRAV10 paired with TRAJ18 defined iNKT TCRs. VDJdb, accessed on 1 November 2021, was searched for TCRs annotated for CMV, EBV and SARS-CoV-2, and TCRs annotated for more than one antigen were excluded. The public sequencing data were trimmed at Q25 with fastp and processed into clonotypes with MiXCR by TCRdb, which kept only in-frame beta chains. Entries are consolidated by CDR3 protein sequence, retaining the most common genes and DNA. These V and J calls derive from TCRdb rather than the authors' analysis. A total of around 40,000 distinct CDR3 sequences appear in this sample, over 4.5% of them only once. 4.5% to 5.5% of the sample is taken by the ten largest.

What the authors observed across the whole study: VDJdb matching was skewed toward anti-spike CD8 responses and likely underestimated virus-specific expansions, missing private and CD4 specificities.

On this clonotype: Its specific antigen is unknown. No base quality information exists; no much larger clone differs at one position.

In the germline V gene (reference sequence), CDR1 corresponds to SGHNT and CDR2 to YYREEE. Including cysteine and phenylalanine, the CDR3 has 15 amino acids. Kept here is only the CDR3 DNA, which spans 45 bases and is read in frame from base 1. Trimming removed 4 bases from V and 3 bases from J; the gene matches leave 8 bases unexplained. This was a case-control study nested in a cohort of healthcare workers in London, UK, who had nasopharyngeal swab PCR tests and blood samples taken every week. Healthcare workers were recruited during the week of the UK lockdown, between 23 and 31 March 2020, and followed weekly for up to about 15 weeks.

The sequencing input was whole blood. Rearrangement joined TRBV5-4 to TRBJ2-5; TRBD2 lines up with 8 middle nucleotides. The sequence came from an adult who was a healthcare worker with PCR-confirmed SARS-CoV-2 infection or an uninfected control (not recorded which). The DNA sequence is given as TGTGCCAGCAGCACCCCGACTAGCGCCGAAGAGACCCAGTACTTC. This sequence encodes CASSTPTSAEETQYF.